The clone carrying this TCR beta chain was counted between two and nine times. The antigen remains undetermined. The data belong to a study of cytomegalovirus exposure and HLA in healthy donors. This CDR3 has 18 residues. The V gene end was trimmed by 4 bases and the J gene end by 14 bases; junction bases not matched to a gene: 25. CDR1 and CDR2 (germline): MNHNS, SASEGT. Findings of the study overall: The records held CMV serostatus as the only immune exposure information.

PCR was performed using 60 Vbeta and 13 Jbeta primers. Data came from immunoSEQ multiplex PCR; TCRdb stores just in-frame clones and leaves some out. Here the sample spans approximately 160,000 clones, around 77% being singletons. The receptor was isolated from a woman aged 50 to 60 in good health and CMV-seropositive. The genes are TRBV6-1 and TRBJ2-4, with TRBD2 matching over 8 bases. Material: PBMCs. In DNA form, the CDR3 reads TGTGCCAGCAGTGCCAGGAAGGATCCTAGCGGGTTTAGTAATTTTGAGTACTTC. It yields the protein CASSARKDPSGFSNFEYF.